The sequence of this T cell receptor beta chain was determined in a study of T-cell memory formation after mild COVID-19 (dated by TCRdb to about 2021). With respect to the entire study: Most TCR sequence clusters were specific to one of the two donors. In a couple of donors, T-cell clones that expanded and contracted after mild COVID-19 were tracked by sequencing TCRalpha and TCRbeta repertoires over time. Two young, previously healthy adult volunteers, one female and one male, were included in the cohort. What the work shows at the level of the full study, not this receptor alone: The second-wave clones that peaked on day 37 were not confirmed to be SARS-CoV-2 specific. Contracting CD4+ clones were found mainly in CM and EM memory subsets, while CD8+ clones were enriched in EMRA. From day 15 to 85, contracting clones showed balanced CD4/CD8 phenotypes, whereas a second wave of clones that expanded from day 15 to 37 leaned towards CD4+. The study covered only two mild cases, and larger cohorts including severe cases with pre-infection samples were considered necessary. Some responding clones were found in pre-infection memory, which suggests that pre-existing cross-reactive memory T cells took part in the SARS-CoV-2 response.

Note on this clonotype: What antigen it recognizes has not been identified. Base qualities are not at hand, and no much larger clone is one base apart.

The run used an Illumina NovaSeq 6000. TCRalpha and TCRbeta cDNA libraries were built by 5'RACE with constant-segment primers, adding sample barcodes and unique molecular identifiers. RNA was extracted from every sample with Trizol reagent. Library amplification was performed in two PCR steps, and a second sample barcode and Illumina TruSeq adapters were introduced in the second step. The libraries were sequenced on an Illumina NovaSeq using 2 x 150 bp paired-end reads. Regarding the original processing steps: Demultiplexing of reads and collapsing into UMI-guided consensus sequences were performed with migec v1.2.7. Using mixcr v2.1.11, UMI consensuses were aligned to TRA and TRB V and J templates and then assembled into clonotypes. A clonotype was counted as expanded or contracted only when both edgeR and NoisET called the clonotype significant, with the noise models trained on biological replicates. For edgeR calls, the thresholds were a false discovery rate-adjusted p below 0.01 and a log2 fold-change of 1. As an exploratory analysis of dynamics, max-normalized trajectories of the 1000 most abundant clonotypes were examined by PCA with hierarchical clustering. Each responding clone was given a CD4 or CD8 phenotype based on the CD4+ and CD8+ repertoires, which had been sequenced separately. TCRdb reanalyzed the raw reads on its own, using fastp at Q25 for trimming and MiXCR for clone calling, and kept in-frame beta chains. Each CDR3 protein gets just one entry, which takes the most common genes and DNA from the rows behind it. The V and J calls and clone size are TCRdb's, not the authors'. This sample has roughly 220,000 distinct CDR3 sequences in its table, and more than 8% of those were observed once. The ten largest clones add up to 3.5% to 4% of the sample.

The V end gives up 5 bases and the J end 5 bases, leaving 12 bases in the junction not matched to a gene. From the germline V gene (reference sequence), CDR1 is LNHNV and CDR2 is YYDKDF. Its CDR3 holds 16 amino acids, cysteine through phenylalanine. Only the CDR3 DNA is retained, 48 bases long and in frame from the first base. Ficoll-Paque density gradient centrifugation was used to isolate PBMCs. This chain joins TRBV15 to TRBJ2-7; TRBD2 lines up with 10 middle nucleotides. The TCR comes from a man aged 18 to 30 who had mild COVID-19 (a few samples of this study predate the infection). The sample titles of this study are shuffled in the database, so cell type and time point are left out; the donor was told from shared clones. Sequences were obtained from PBMCs or a T cell subset sorted from them (not recorded which). The DNA sequence is TGTGCCACCAGCCGAGCAGCGGTAGCGGGGGGCCACGAGCAGTACTTC. Its protein is CATSRAAVAGGHEQYF.